Each of the 12 T cell receptor beta chains below was sequenced from the same sample in a study of cytomegalovirus exposure and HLA in healthy donors. Sequencing used immunoSEQ multiplex PCR; TCRdb keeps in-frame clones, though not all of them. The table has roughly 52,000 clones, about 93% seen once; the top ten hold roughly 3%. The source material was PBMCs. The receptors shown here come from a man aged 18 to 30 in good health and CMV-seronegative.

This rearrangement joins TRBV6-5 to TRBJ1-3; D remains ambiguous. This CDR3 contains 14 residues. The V and J ends lost 6 bases and 0 bases respectively, with 9 bases between them. The germline V gene has CDR1 MNHEY and CDR2 SVGAGI. For the CDR3, the DNA is TGTGCCAGCAGACGACAAAGCTCTGGAAACACCATATATTTT. Translated: CASRRQSSGNTIYF.

The V call is TRBV11-3, the J call TRBJ2-7, with D perhaps TRBD1 (6 bases). Germline V gives CDR1 SGHNT, CDR2 YENEEA. Deletions cut 1 base from V and 7 bases from J, with 8 bases between. CDR3 length: 12 amino acids. The chain's CDR3 is CASSLGGHEQYF. CDR3 in DNA: TGTGCCAGCAGCTTAGGGGGGCATGAGCAGTACTTC.

In nucleotides, the CDR3 is TGTGCCAGCAGCTCGGGACAGAACTATGGCTACACCTTC. Residues: CASSSGQNYGYTF. The chain couples TRBV7-8 to TRBJ1-2, with 7 bases identical to TRBD1. Trimming took 4 bases from V and 2 from J; bases not matched to a gene: 1. The CDR3 is 13 amino acids. Germline V gene lookup returns CDR1 SGHVS and CDR2 FQNEAQ.

The gene calls are TRBV7-6 and TRBJ1-5; D gene uncertain. This CDR3 is 15 amino acids long. V shed 5 bases and J shed 6 bases, with 17 bases lying between them. Germline CDR1 SGHVS, CDR2 FNYEAQ. This CDR3 is CASSRTSGAGQPQHF. The CDR3 DNA is TGTGCCAGCAGCCGCACCTCGGGTGCCGGTCAGCCCCAGCATTTT. The full variable domain, rest sourced from reference TRBV7-6 and TRBJ1-5, is GAGVSQSPRYKVTKRGQDVALRCDPISGHVSLYWYRQALGQGPEFLTYFNYEAQQDKSGLPNDRFSAERPEGSISTLTIQRTEQRDSAMYRCASSRTSGAGQPQHFGDGTRLSIL.

The V gene is TRBV7-2, the J gene TRBJ2-7; 8 bases line up with TRBD2. V lost 5 bases to trimming and J lost 6 bases; unmatched junction nucleotides: 18. Germline values: CDR1 SGHTA, CDR2 FQGNSA. This CDR3 region has 17 residues. CDR3 nucleotide sequence: TGTGCCAGCAGCCCCGACAGGTTGGCGGGAGGTTTTTTCGAGCAGTACTTC. Translating it yields CASSPDRLAGGFFEQYF.

The table lists this clone with a count of one. The V and J genes are TRBV19 and TRBJ2-7; 8 bases are a match to TRBD2. Germline CDR1 LNHDA, CDR2 SQIVND (reference sequence). CDR3 size: 13 residues. V gave up 4 bases and J gave up 7 bases; unmatched junction bases: 6. CDR3 sequence: CASSSSGAREQYF. CDR3 DNA sequence: TGTGCCAGTAGTAGTAGCGGGGCGAGGGAGCAGTACTTC.

The chain carries TRBV7-3 and TRBJ2-2, with a weak D call TRBD2 (6 bases). CDR1 and CDR2 (germline): SGHTA, FQGTGA. This CDR3 region has 15 residues. Between the trimmed V and J ends, which lost 0 bases and 5 bases, there was a span of 10 bases. As DNA, the CDR3 is TGTGCCAGCAGCTTAACCGGGAGAGGTACCGGGGAGCTGTTTTTT. Translation: CASSLTGRGTGELFF.

This sequence joins TRBV5-1 and TRBJ2-7; 9 nucleotides match TRBD2. With V trimmed by 1 base and J by 3 bases, 2 bases remained unmatched. Germline-derived CDR1 and CDR2 are SGHRS and YFSETQ. The CDR3 sequence is 14 residues long. The CDR3 coding sequence is TGCGCCAGCAGCTTGAATAGCGGGAGCTACGAGCAGTACTTC. This gives the protein CASSLNSGSYEQYF.

The chain's CDR3 is CASSKGLATLYEQYF. CDR3 bases: TGTGCCAGCAGCAAAGGACTAGCGACCCTCTACGAGCAGTACTTC. This chain connects TRBV6-5 to TRBJ2-7; 9 nucleotides match TRBD2. Germline CDR1 and CDR2: MNHEY and SVGAGI. The CDR3 has 15 amino acids. With 6 bases clipped from V and 3 bases from J, the junction kept 9 bases outside the gene matches.

The chain combines TRBV11-1 with TRBJ2-4; 8 bases agree with TRBD2. V lost 5 bases to trimming and J lost 0 bases; unmatched junction nucleotides: 15. The CDR3 covers 19 residues. Looked up from germline, CDR1 is SGHAT and CDR2 is FQDESV (reference sequence). Here the CDR3 DNA reads TGTGCCAGCAGCCACGAATCGGGACTAGACTATCTAGCCAAAAACATTCAGTACTTC. Protein sequence: CASSHESGLDYLAKNIQYF.

The V gene is TRBV10-3, the J gene TRBJ2-7; the D gene is possibly TRBD2 (7 bases). Germline CDR1 reads ENHRY; CDR2 reads SYGVKD. Trimming took off 6 bases at V and 2 bases at J, with 23 bases between the two ends. The CDR3 contains 17 residues. The CDR3 loop reads CAIRGGGRSGHPYEQYF. CDR3 bases: TGTGCCATCAGAGGGGGGGGAAGGAGCGGGCACCCCTACGAGCAGTACTTC.

The rearrangement links TRBV10-3 to TRBJ1-4, with D uncertain. V gave up 6 bases and J gave up 7 bases, with 12 bases separating them. This CDR3 is 13 amino acids long. Germline-derived CDR1 and CDR2 are ENHRY and SYGVKD. The CDR3 loop is CAIRGVGSEKLFF. The CDR3 nucleotides are TGTGCCATCAGGGGAGTCGGGTCTGAAAAACTGTTTTTT.